This entry describes one T cell receptor (beta chain). The repertoire was sequenced with immunoSEQ multiplex PCR; TCRdb's copy has only in-frame clones and lacks some. The repertoire consists of 200,000 to 250,000 clones, with roughly 88% occurring once and the leading ten covering over 2%. These data are taken from a study of blood T cell repertoires in COVID-19. J was trimmed by 11 bases and V by 5 bases; bases with no gene match: 7. There are 12 residues in the CDR3. The germline CDR1 and CDR2 sequences are MRHNA and SNTAGT. Ages ranged from about 18 to 89 years, with residence in 24 US areas. Specimen: PBMCs or T cells enriched from blood (not recorded which). This sequence joins TRBV6-4 and TRBJ1-1; TRBD1 agrees at 8 bases. The clonotype comes from a woman between 45 and 65 years old who had recovered from COVID-19. The CDR3 sequence: CASSTGQGRAFF. Here the CDR3 DNA reads TGTGCCAGCAGTACCGGACAGGGTCGGGCTTTCTTT.